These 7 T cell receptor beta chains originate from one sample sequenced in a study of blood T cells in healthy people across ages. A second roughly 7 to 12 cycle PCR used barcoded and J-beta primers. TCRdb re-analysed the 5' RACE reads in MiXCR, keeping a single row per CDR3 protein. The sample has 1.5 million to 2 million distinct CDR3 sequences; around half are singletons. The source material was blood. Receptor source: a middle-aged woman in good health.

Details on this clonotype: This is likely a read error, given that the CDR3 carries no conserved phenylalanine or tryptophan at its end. The CDR3 here is CASSQDLRGGDTQYL. DNA of the CDR3: TGTGCCAGCAGCCAAGATCTCCGGGGGGGAGATACGCAGTATCTT. The genes are TRBV14 and TRBJ2-3; 8 bases line up with TRBD2. The ends lost 0 bases at V and 5 bases at J; junction bases unmatched: 4. Germline V gene data show CDR1 as SGHDN and CDR2 as FVKESK. The CDR3 length is 15 residues.

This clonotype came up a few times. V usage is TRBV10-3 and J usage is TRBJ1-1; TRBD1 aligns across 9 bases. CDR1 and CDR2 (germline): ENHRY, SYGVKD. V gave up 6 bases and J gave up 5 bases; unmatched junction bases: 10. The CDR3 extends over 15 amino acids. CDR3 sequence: CAIRSQGADKTEAFF. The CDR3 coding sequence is TGTGCCATCAGGTCACAGGGGGCCGATAAAACTGAAGCTTTCTTT.

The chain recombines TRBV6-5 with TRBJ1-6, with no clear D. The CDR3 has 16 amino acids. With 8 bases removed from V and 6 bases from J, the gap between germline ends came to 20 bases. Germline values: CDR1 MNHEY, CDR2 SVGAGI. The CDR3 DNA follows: TGTGCCAGCCGGACGGCGGGCCCCCCTTTTAATTCACCCCTCCACTTT. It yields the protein CASRTAGPPFNSPLHF.

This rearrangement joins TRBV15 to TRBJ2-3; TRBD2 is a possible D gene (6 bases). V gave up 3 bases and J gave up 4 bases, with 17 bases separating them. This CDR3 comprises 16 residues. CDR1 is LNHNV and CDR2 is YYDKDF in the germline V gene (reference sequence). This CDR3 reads CATSSGTRGGADTQYF. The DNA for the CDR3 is TGTGCCACCAGCAGTGGAACGAGGGGAGGCGCAGATACGCAGTATTTT. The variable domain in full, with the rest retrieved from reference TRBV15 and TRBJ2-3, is DAMVIQNPRYQVTQFGKPVTLSCSQTLNHNVMYWYQQKSSQAPKLLFHYYDKDFNNEADTPDNFQSRRPNTSFCFLDIRSPGLGDTAMYLCATSSGTRGGADTQYFGPGTRLTVL.

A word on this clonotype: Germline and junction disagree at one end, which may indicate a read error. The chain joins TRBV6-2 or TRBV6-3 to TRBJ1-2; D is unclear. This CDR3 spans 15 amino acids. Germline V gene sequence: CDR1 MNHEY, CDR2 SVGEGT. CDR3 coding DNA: TGTGCCAGCAGTTACTCGGGCAGGTTCAACTATGGCAACACCTTC. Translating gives CASSYSGRFNYGNTF.

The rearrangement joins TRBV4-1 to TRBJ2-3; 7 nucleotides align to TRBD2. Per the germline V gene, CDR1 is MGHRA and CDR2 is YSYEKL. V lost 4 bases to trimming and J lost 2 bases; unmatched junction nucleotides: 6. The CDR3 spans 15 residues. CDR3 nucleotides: TGCGCCAGCAGCCGGGACGGGGGGATCACAGATACGCAGTATTTT. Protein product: CASSRDGGITDTQYF.

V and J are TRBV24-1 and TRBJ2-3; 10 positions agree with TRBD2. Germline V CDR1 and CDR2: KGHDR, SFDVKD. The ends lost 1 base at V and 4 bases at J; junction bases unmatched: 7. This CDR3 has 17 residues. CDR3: CATSDFPVAGGSDTQYF. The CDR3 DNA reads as TGTGCCACCAGTGATTTCCCCGTAGCGGGGGGATCAGATACGCAGTATTTT.